Sequencing of this TCR beta chain was carried out in a study of blood T cells in healthy people across ages. General study points: A roughly linear fall in TCR beta diversity per million T cells was seen with increasing age. Any conclusive comparison of naive versus antigen-experienced cells was prevented by using unsorted PBMCs.

J gave up 5 bases and V 2 bases, and 17 bases lay outside the gene matches. The CDR3 contains 17 residues. Looked up from germline, CDR1 is DFQATT and CDR2 is SNEGSKA (reference sequence). Using a J-beta primer mix together with a sample-barcoded 5' primer, a second PCR was run for roughly 7 to 12 cycles. From the 5' RACE reads, TCRdb called clonotypes with MiXCR, one entry per CDR3 protein. The data show 1.5 million to 2 million distinct CDR3 sequences, with roughly 30% seen just once and around 7.7% held by the top ten. Every sample yielded at least 6.5 million isolated PBMCs. There were at least 5.5 micrograms of total RNA extracted from every sample. This clonotype was seen many times. Its antigen is undetermined.

The chain uses TRBV20-1 and TRBJ2-5; 7 bases fit TRBD1. The sequence was obtained from a woman in her 30s in good health. Material: blood. Here the CDR3 DNA reads TGCAGTGCTAGACCCCAAAACGAACAGGGGCTGGACGAGACCCAGTACTTC. Its translation is CSARPQNEQGLDETQYF.